The present T cell receptor (beta chain) was sequenced within a study of immune reconstitution after stem cell transplant in scleroderma. V lost 2 bases, J lost 2 bases, and 15 bases lay in between. CDR1 is KGHSY, CDR2 FQNENV, per germline. This CDR3 comprises 16 residues. This clonotype counts as large (0.1 to 1%). TCRdb analysed the RT-PCR reads with MiXCR anew, one entry per CDR3 protein. Of more than 2,000 distinct CDR3 sequences listed, less than 8% are singletons. The sequence was obtained from a male donor with systemic sclerosis. The genes are TRBV16 and TRBJ1-2; D may be TRBD1 (6 bases). Specimen collection occurred before or after autologous hematopoietic stem cell transplantation (not recorded which). The CDR3 reads CASSQGTGSGNYGYTF. DNA for the CDR3: TGTGCCAGCAGCCAAGGAACAGGGAGTGGAAACTATGGCTACACCTTC.